This T cell receptor (beta chain) comes out of a study of molecular identifiers for immune sequencing clone quantification. In its sample, this clonotype was seen many times. Preparation of the bulk TCR libraries relied on previously described methods and listed TCR primers. TCRdb used MiXCR to reprocess the PCR reads, holding one entry per CDR3 protein. The sample holds some 650,000 distinct CDR3 sequences, just under 20% seen once. Each library that profiled naive CD8 cells came from roughly 20,000 to 1,000,000 sorted cells with 10%, 30% or 50% RNA. The CD8+CD4-CCR7+CD45RA+ phenotype defined the sorted naive CD8 T cells. CDR1 and CDR2 (germline): SGHTA, FQGNSA. This CDR3 has 15 amino acids. The V and J ends lost 5 bases and 3 bases, in that order; junction bases with no gene match: 9.

The sequenced material came from naive CD8+ T cells from blood, with Jurkat cell RNA spiked in. As for subset: FACS-sorted CD8+CD4-CCR7+CD45RA+ naive T cells. This TCR came from a human donor in good health. Some libraries in this study had Jurkat cell RNA spiked in. This chain uses TRBV7-2 with TRBJ2-7, with 8 bases aligning to TRBD2. The CDR3 DNA is TGTGCCAGCAGCCCAGAGCGGGAGATGAGCTACGAGCAGTACTTC. This translates into CASSPEREMSYEQYF.